The 16 T cell receptor beta chains in this list originate from one sample, sequenced in a study of control samples from healthy donors and cancer patients. Generated by immunoSEQ multiplex PCR, the TCRdb table keeps only in-frame clones and is missing some. The sample holds around 170,000 clones; roughly nine tenths are singletons and the top ten take 1.3% to 1.5%. The material sequenced was blood. The source of these receptors is a man aged 30-40 years in good health.

For the CDR3, the DNA is TGCGCCAGCAGCTTGCTGGAGACCTACGAGCAGTACTTC. It codes for CASSLLETYEQYF. The chain recombines TRBV5-1 with TRBJ2-7; D not resolved. V was pared by 1 base and J by 2 bases, with 7 bases between. The V gene's germline CDR1 is SGHRS and CDR2 YFSETQ. CDR3 length: 13 amino acids.

This sequence joins TRBV2 and TRBJ1-6; D possibly corresponds to TRBD1 (6 bases). Germline V gene sequence: CDR1 SNHLY, CDR2 FYNNEI. The V gene lost 4 bases and the J gene lost 8 bases, with 18 bases spanning the gap. The CDR3 extends over 16 amino acids. CDR3 residues: CASSGLEQGIYSPLHF. CDR3 nucleotide sequence: TGTGCCAGCAGTGGATTGGAACAGGGCATTTATTCACCCCTCCACTTT.

V and J are TRBV5-6 and TRBJ1-1, with D unclear. The V and J ends lost 4 bases and 7 bases respectively, with 11 bases between them. From germline, CDR1 is SGHDT and CDR2 YYEEEE. The CDR3 extends over 12 amino acids. In DNA form, the CDR3 reads TGTGCCAGCAGCCTACCGGCAAGTGAAGCTTTCTTT. As protein: CASSLPASEAFF. Variable domain in full (rest from reference TRBV5-6 and TRBJ1-1): DAGVTQSPTHLIKTRGQQVTLRCSPKSGHDTVSWYQQALGQGPQFIFQYYEEEERQRGNFPDRFSGHQFPNYSSELNVNALLLGDSALYLCASSLPASEAFFGQGTRLTVV.

The rearrangement uses TRBV30 and TRBJ2-2; D might be TRBD2 (5 bases). The CDR3 has 15 residues. Germline V gene lookup returns CDR1 GTSNPN and CDR2 SVGIG (reference sequence). Trimming removed 1 base from V and 0 bases from J, with 9 bases in between. The CDR3 loop reads CAWSEKRTNTGELFF. CDR3 in DNA: TGTGCCTGGAGTGAAAAGCGGACGAACACCGGGGAGCTGTTTTTT.

The V call is TRBV10-1, the J call TRBJ1-1, with D perhaps matching TRBD1 (6 bases). Trimming removed 0 bases from V and 14 bases from J, with 16 bases in between. The CDR3 sequence is 13 residues long. Germline V gives CDR1 WNHNN, CDR2 SYGVQD (reference sequence). CDR3 residues: CASSESGRGGGFF. CDR3 in DNA: TGCGCCAGCAGTGAGTCTGGCAGGGGAGGTGGCTTCTTT.

J is TRBJ1-4 and V is TRBV7-9; D remains unclear. The V end lost 6 bases, the J end lost 7 bases, and 15 bases lay between the germline ends. This CDR3 is built from 14 residues. Germline V gene sequence: CDR1 SEHNR, CDR2 FQNEAQ (reference sequence). CDR3 in DNA: TGTGCCAGCAGGGAAAATTTAGGCGGTGAAAAACTGTTTTTT. This translates into CASRENLGGEKLFF.

The chain uses TRBV15 and TRBJ2-6; tentative D call: TRBD2 (5 bases). The CDR3 spans 18 residues. V was clipped by 1 base and J by 0 bases, with 13 bases between them. Germline CDR1 LNHNV, CDR2 YYDKDF (reference sequence). CDR3: CATSRAKGLSSGANVLTF. In DNA, the CDR3 is TGTGCCACCAGCAGAGCTAAAGGACTGAGCTCTGGGGCCAACGTCCTGACTTTC.

The genes are TRBV23-1 and TRBJ1-3, with 7 bases lining up with TRBD1. TRBV23-1 is known as an ORF, though its function is uncertain. J gave up 0 bases and V 2 bases, and 7 bases lay outside the gene matches. The CDR3 totals 17 residues. The CDR3 protein is CASSQETGMSSGNTIYF. The CDR3 coding sequence is TGCGCCAGCAGTCAAGAGACAGGGATGAGCTCTGGAAACACCATATATTTT.

This clone has just one count. V gene TRBV5-1 combines with J gene TRBJ1-3; 8 nucleotides line up with TRBD1. Germline V CDR1 and CDR2: SGHRS, YFSETQ. This CDR3 spans 16 amino acids. With 0 bases clipped from V and 2 bases from J, the junction kept 4 bases outside the gene matches. CDR3: CASSLGVGQAGNTIYF. CDR3 DNA sequence: TGCGCCAGCAGCTTGGGCGTGGGACAGGCTGGAAACACCATATATTTT.

The chain combines TRBV7-2 with TRBJ2-7; no reliable D call. The CDR3 has 14 amino acids. Germline V gene sequence: CDR1 SGHTA, CDR2 FQGNSA. V was trimmed by 2 bases and J by 5 bases, leaving 13 bases between them. DNA of the CDR3: TGTGCCAGCAGCTTACTCGCCGGTTCCCACGAGCAGTACTTC. Amino acids: CASSLLAGSHEQYF.

The V gene is TRBV12-3 or TRBV12-4, the J gene TRBJ1-1, with no clear D. V was cut by 3 bases and J by 4 bases, with 9 bases left in between. The CDR3 has 13 amino acids. CDR3 in DNA: TGTGCCAGCAGTTTTGGGGAGAGCACTGAAGCTTTCTTT. Its translation: CASSFGESTEAFF.

The gene calls are TRBV6-2 or TRBV6-3 and TRBJ1-1; no clear D gene. Trimming took 5 bases from V and 1 from J, leaving 11 bases between them. The CDR3 runs 14 residues. Germline CDR1 is MNHEY and CDR2 is SVGEGT. As DNA, the CDR3 is TGTGCCAGCAGTAGTAGTTGGGCGAACACTGAAGCTTTCTTT. It is translated as CASSSSWANTEAFF.

The CDR3 DNA reads as TGTGCCAGCAGCTCCCGACAGGGGCCGGAGACCCAGTACTTC. Translation: CASSSRQGPETQYF. The J gene is TRBJ2-5, the V gene TRBV5-4; TRBD1 matches 8 bases. After removal of 3 bases from V and 5 bases from J, the junction contained 6 bases not matched to a gene. The CDR3 loop spans 14 amino acids. Germline lookup yields CDR1 SGHNT and CDR2 YYREEE (reference sequence).

The CDR3 loop is CASSYSGQSNSPLHF. The CDR3 nucleotides are TGTGCCAGCAGTTACTCGGGACAGTCGAATTCACCCCTCCACTTT. The chain combines TRBV6-6 with TRBJ1-6, with 7 bases lining up with TRBD1. The germline gives CDR1 MNHNY, CDR2 SVGAGI (reference sequence). V shed 0 bases, J shed 7 bases, and the junction held 3 bases outside the gene matches. This CDR3 spans 15 amino acids.

The rearrangement uses TRBV19 and TRBJ2-7; D gene unclear. This CDR3 is built from 13 residues. Germline V gene sequence: CDR1 LNHDA, CDR2 SQIVND (reference sequence). Trimming stripped 10 bases from V and 2 bases from J, with 15 bases between. CDR3 DNA: TGTGCCACCCAAATCAAAGTGGCCTACGAGCAGTACTTC. Translated: CATQIKVAYEQYF.

The V and J genes are TRBV11-2 and TRBJ1-1, with D possibly matching TRBD1 (6 bases). Germline CDR1 SGHAT, CDR2 FQNNGV. V was shortened by 0 bases and J by 4 bases, with 15 bases between the two germline ends. The length of the CDR3 is 16 residues. The CDR3 sequence: CASSLDGGRSSTEAFF. As DNA, the CDR3 is TGTGCCAGCAGCTTAGATGGGGGGCGATCGTCCACTGAAGCTTTCTTT.